The rows below give T cell receptor beta chains drawn from one sample of a study of CD8+ T cells in alopecia areata. Libraries were prepared by immunoSEQ multiplex PCR; TCRdb keeps only in-frame clonotypes and omits some of them. Seen here are 170,000 or so clones, roughly 65% observed once, and the top ten hold over 0.85%. Specimen: CD4+ T cells sorted from blood, collected at week 4, from a patient treated with tofacitinib. The receptors stem from a human donor with alopecia areata. Each CDR3 is given with its conserved first and last residue. Each record gives: D gene, clone size, CDR3 length, V gene, J gene, CDR3 DNA, CDR3 protein. A D gene is named only where the DNA matches it firmly. The size field is filled for only some rows; it gives once, few, many or a size class.

D gene: -; clone size: -; CDR3 length: 12; V gene: TRBV6-6; J gene: TRBJ2-7; CDR3 DNA: TGTGCCAGCAGTCGACTCATACGAGAGCAGTACTTC; CDR3 protein: CASSRLIREQYF
D gene: -; clone size: few; CDR3 length: 12; V gene: TRBV29-1; J gene: TRBJ2-3; CDR3 DNA: TGCAGCGTTGAAGACGGCACAGATACGCAGTATTTT; CDR3 protein: CSVEDGTDTQYF
D gene: -; clone size: -; CDR3 length: 14; V gene: TRBV5-1; J gene: TRBJ2-3; CDR3 DNA: TGCGCCAGCAGCCAGGTCCCGCTCCCGGATACGCAGTATTTT; CDR3 protein: CASSQVPLPDTQYF
D gene: TRBD2; clone size: -; CDR3 length: 16; V gene: TRBV7-2; J gene: TRBJ2-3; CDR3 DNA: TGTGCCAGCAGCAAAGGACTAGCGGGGGGACTAGATACGCAGTATTTT; CDR3 protein: CASSKGLAGGLDTQYF
D gene: -; clone size: -; CDR3 length: 13; V gene: TRBV7-2; J gene: TRBJ2-1; CDR3 DNA: TGTGCCAGCAGCTTAGACTCCTACAATGAGCAGTTCTTC; CDR3 protein: CASSLDSYNEQFF
D gene: -; clone size: -; CDR3 length: 12; V gene: TRBV25-1; J gene: TRBJ1-2; CDR3 DNA: TGTGCCACCGAAAACAGTAACTATGGCTACACCTTC; CDR3 protein: CATENSNYGYTF
D gene: -; clone size: -; CDR3 length: 12; V gene: TRBV27; J gene: TRBJ2-1; CDR3 DNA: TGTGCCAGCAGTCCCTGGGGTTATGAGCAGTTCTTC; CDR3 protein: CASSPWGYEQFF
D gene: -; clone size: few; CDR3 length: 12; V gene: TRBV29-1; J gene: TRBJ1-2; CDR3 DNA: TGCAGCGTTGAACCGGGGGGCTATGGCTACACCTTC; CDR3 protein: CSVEPGGYGYTF
D gene: -; clone size: many; CDR3 length: 15; V gene: TRBV6-6; J gene: TRBJ2-5; CDR3 DNA: TGTGCCAGCAGGACCTCCTGGGGAATCCGGGAGACCCAGTACTTC; CDR3 protein: CASRTSWGIRETQYF
D gene: -; clone size: -; CDR3 length: 15; V gene: TRBV6-6; J gene: TRBJ1-5; CDR3 DNA: TGTGCCAGCAGTCCCAAAACAGGGCTTCATCAGCCCCAGCATTTT; CDR3 protein: CASSPKTGLHQPQHF
D gene: TRBD1; clone size: -; CDR3 length: 15; V gene: TRBV4-3; J gene: TRBJ2-1; CDR3 DNA: TGCGCCAGCAGCCAAGTTCAGGGGGCTTTTAATGAGCAGTTCTTC; CDR3 protein: CASSQVQGAFNEQFF
D gene: -; clone size: -; CDR3 length: 14; V gene: TRBV30; J gene: TRBJ1-1; CDR3 DNA: TGTGCCTGGAGTATCATGACGGGGAACACTGAAGCTTTCTTT; CDR3 protein: CAWSIMTGNTEAFF
D gene: TRBD1; clone size: once; CDR3 length: 13; V gene: TRBV6-6; J gene: TRBJ2-4; CDR3 DNA: TGTGCCAGCAGAGGGACAGGGGCGAACATTCAGTACTTC; CDR3 protein: CASRGTGANIQYF
D gene: TRBD1; clone size: -; CDR3 length: 15; V gene: TRBV4-2; J gene: TRBJ1-6; CDR3 DNA: TGTGCCAGCAGCCATCCCTCAGGGGGCGCGACACCCCTCCACTTT; CDR3 protein: CASSHPSGGATPLHF
D gene: -; clone size: -; CDR3 length: 14; V gene: TRBV7-6; J gene: TRBJ1-5; CDR3 DNA: TGTGCCAGCAGCCAGGGACCGAGCAATCAGCCCCAGCAGTTT; CDR3 protein: CASSQGPSNQPQQF
D gene: -; clone size: once; CDR3 length: 12; V gene: TRBV29-1; J gene: TRBJ1-5; CDR3 DNA: TGCAGCGTTGGCAATAGCAATCAGCCCCAGCATTTT; CDR3 protein: CSVGNSNQPQHF
D gene: TRBD1; clone size: -; CDR3 length: 14; V gene: TRBV5-1; J gene: TRBJ1-4; CDR3 DNA: TGCGCCAGCAGCACGGGACAGGGGAATGAAAAACTGTTTTTT; CDR3 protein: CASSTGQGNEKLFF
D gene: -; clone size: -; CDR3 length: 13; V gene: TRBV30; J gene: TRBJ1-5; CDR3 DNA: TGTGCCTGGACAGGAAATAGCAATCAGCCCCAGCATTTT; CDR3 protein: CAWTGNSNQPQHF
D gene: -; clone size: -; CDR3 length: 13; V gene: TRBV6-6; J gene: TRBJ2-7; CDR3 DNA: TGTGCCAGCCGAAAACATGTGTCCTACGAGCAGTACTTC; CDR3 protein: CASRKHVSYEQYF
D gene: TRBD1; clone size: -; CDR3 length: 15; V gene: TRBV30; J gene: TRBJ1-6; CDR3 DNA: TGTGCCTGGAGTGTACGGGACAGGGGATTTTCACCCCTCCACTTT; CDR3 protein: CAWSVRDRGFSPLHF
D gene: -; clone size: -; CDR3 length: 16; V gene: TRBV27; J gene: TRBJ1-5; CDR3 DNA: TGTGCCAGCAGTTTAGGTCCGAGAAGGAGCAATCAGCCCCAGCATTTT; CDR3 protein: CASSLGPRRSNQPQHF
D gene: TRBD2; clone size: -; CDR3 length: 16; V gene: TRBV29-1; J gene: TRBJ2-1; CDR3 DNA: TGCAGCGTTGGAGTAGGAGCGGGGATAACCTACAATGAGCAGTTCTTC; CDR3 protein: CSVGVGAGITYNEQFF
D gene: -; clone size: -; CDR3 length: 14; V gene: TRBV7-2; J gene: TRBJ2-7; CDR3 DNA: TGTGCCAGCAGCTTTGCGACGGACTCCTACGAGCAGTACTTC; CDR3 protein: CASSFATDSYEQYF
D gene: -; clone size: few; CDR3 length: 15; V gene: TRBV5-1; J gene: TRBJ2-2; CDR3 DNA: TGCGCCAGCAGCTTGGGCACAACGAACACCGGGGAGCTGTTTTTT; CDR3 protein: CASSLGTTNTGELFF
D gene: TRBD1; clone size: -; CDR3 length: 16; V gene: TRBV5-4; J gene: TRBJ2-2; CDR3 DNA: TGTGCCAGCAGCCCGCAAGTGACAGGGGACACCGGGGAGCTGTTTTTT; CDR3 protein: CASSPQVTGDTGELFF
D gene: -; clone size: -; CDR3 length: 14; V gene: TRBV25-1; J gene: TRBJ1-2; CDR3 DNA: TGTGCCAGCACTGCTACAGGGCAAAGCTATGGCTACACCTTC; CDR3 protein: CASTATGQSYGYTF
D gene: TRBD1; clone size: -; CDR3 length: 14; V gene: TRBV14; J gene: TRBJ1-2; CDR3 DNA: TGTGCCAGCAGCCAAGTAACAGGGGGCGATGGCTACACCTTC; CDR3 protein: CASSQVTGGDGYTF
D gene: -; clone size: few; CDR3 length: 14; V gene: TRBV19; J gene: TRBJ1-5; CDR3 DNA: TGTGCCAGTAAACGAGGGTTGGGCAATCAGCCCCAGCATTTT; CDR3 protein: CASKRGLGNQPQHF
D gene: -; clone size: -; CDR3 length: 10; V gene: TRBV30; J gene: TRBJ1-2; CDR3 DNA: TGTGCCTGGAGTGGCCCTGGCTACACCTTC; CDR3 protein: CAWSGPGYTF
D gene: -; clone size: -; CDR3 length: 13; V gene: TRBV29-1; J gene: TRBJ2-1; CDR3 DNA: TGCAGCGTTTCACAGGACTCCTACAATGAGCAGTTCTTC; CDR3 protein: CSVSQDSYNEQFF
D gene: TRBD2; clone size: few; CDR3 length: 14; V gene: TRBV30; J gene: TRBJ2-5; CDR3 DNA: TGTGCCTGGAGTGTTCGAGCGGGGGATGAGACCCAGTACTTC; CDR3 protein: CAWSVRAGDETQYF
D gene: -; clone size: -; CDR3 length: 16; V gene: TRBV4-3; J gene: TRBJ1-2; CDR3 DNA: TGCGCCAGCAGCCAGGACTGGGACACCTGGGGGTATGGCTACACCTTC; CDR3 protein: CASSQDWDTWGYGYTF
D gene: -; clone size: -; CDR3 length: 15; V gene: TRBV4-2; J gene: TRBJ1-1; CDR3 DNA: TGTGCCAGCAGCCAAGATCCGGGGCTGAACACTGAAGCTTTCTTT; CDR3 protein: CASSQDPGLNTEAFF
D gene: TRBD2; clone size: -; CDR3 length: 14; V gene: TRBV30; J gene: TRBJ2-2; CDR3 DNA: TGTGCCTGGAGCGGCCTAGCGGGCACCGGGGAGCTGTTTTTT; CDR3 protein: CAWSGLAGTGELFF
D gene: TRBD1; clone size: few; CDR3 length: 16; V gene: TRBV7-3; J gene: TRBJ2-1; CDR3 DNA: TGTGCCAGCAGCTCGACAGGGCTCCCTCTCTCCAATGAGCAGTTCTTC; CDR3 protein: CASSSTGLPLSNEQFF
D gene: -; clone size: -; CDR3 length: 16; V gene: TRBV25-1; J gene: TRBJ2-1; CDR3 DNA: TGTGCCAGCAGTGAACAATTCCGGCCTCCCTACAATGAGCAGTTCTTC; CDR3 protein: CASSEQFRPPYNEQFF
D gene: -; clone size: few; CDR3 length: 16; V gene: TRBV14; J gene: TRBJ2-5; CDR3 DNA: TGTGCCAGCAGCCAAGATGTGAACAGGGCGGTCGAGACCCAGTACTTC; CDR3 protein: CASSQDVNRAVETQYF
D gene: TRBD2; clone size: -; CDR3 length: 19; V gene: TRBV11-2; J gene: TRBJ2-1; CDR3 DNA: TGTGCCAGCAGCGGCTGGACTAGCGGGGGGGAATATAGTCACAATGAGCAGTTCTTC; CDR3 protein: CASSGWTSGGEYSHNEQFF
D gene: TRBD2; clone size: -; CDR3 length: 15; V gene: TRBV2; J gene: TRBJ2-5; CDR3 DNA: TGTGCCAGCAGGCCAGGACTAGCGGACGGAGAGACCCAGTACTTC; CDR3 protein: CASRPGLADGETQYF
D gene: TRBD2; clone size: -; CDR3 length: 12; V gene: TRBV6-5; J gene: TRBJ2-1; CDR3 DNA: TGTGCCAGCCGCGGAAGCGGGAAACGGCAGTTCTTC; CDR3 protein: CASRGSGKRQFF
D gene: -; clone size: -; CDR3 length: 13; V gene: TRBV30; J gene: TRBJ1-5; CDR3 DNA: TGTGCCTGGAGTCCAGCGTACCGGCAGCCCCAGCATTTT; CDR3 protein: CAWSPAYRQPQHF
D gene: -; clone size: -; CDR3 length: 14; V gene: TRBV30; J gene: TRBJ1-1; CDR3 DNA: TGTGCCTGGACCCTGGGACACCCGAACACTGAAGCTTTCTTT; CDR3 protein: CAWTLGHPNTEAFF
D gene: TRBD1; clone size: -; CDR3 length: 13; V gene: TRBV29-1; J gene: TRBJ2-7; CDR3 DNA: TGCAGCGTTGAAAGGGGACAGGGCTACGAGCAGTACTTC; CDR3 protein: CSVERGQGYEQYF
D gene: -; clone size: -; CDR3 length: 13; V gene: TRBV30; J gene: TRBJ1-1; CDR3 DNA: TGTGCCTGGAGTCCCGCCGGAGGTACTGAAGCTTTCTTT; CDR3 protein: CAWSPAGGTEAFF
D gene: TRBD2; clone size: -; CDR3 length: 16; V gene: TRBV29-1; J gene: TRBJ2-3; CDR3 DNA: TGCAGCGTTGAATTAACAGCGGGGATGGGAACAGATACGCAGTATTTT; CDR3 protein: CSVELTAGMGTDTQYF
D gene: -; clone size: -; CDR3 length: 14; V gene: TRBV29-1; J gene: TRBJ2-3; CDR3 DNA: TGCAGCGTTGTGAAGGGAGGAGGGGCAGATACGCAGTATTTT; CDR3 protein: CSVVKGGGADTQYF
D gene: -; clone size: -; CDR3 length: 13; V gene: TRBV30; J gene: TRBJ1-2; CDR3 DNA: TGTGCCTGGACCAGCGGACAGAACTATGGCTACACCTTC; CDR3 protein: CAWTSGQNYGYTF